This T cell receptor beta chain comes out of a study of cytomegalovirus exposure and HLA in healthy donors. On the study more broadly: A subsequent analysis stated that the approximately 110 validation repertoires were run on the same platform as the approximately 700 first-cohort repertoires. General study results and limits: The classifier reportedly diagnosed cytomegalovirus status with high sensitivity and specificity. Across donors, most TCRs were seen rarely, yet some public ones were widespread.

This clone came up many times. Its specificity is not known. TCRdb's table, derived via immunoSEQ multiplex PCR, lists solely in-frame clones and lacks some. The sample holds 190,000 or so clones, roughly four fifths seen once. Sequenced input: PBMCs. This TCR was sampled from a woman between 18 and 29 years old in good health and CMV-seropositive.

The CDR3 region is CAIKRGGDTGELFF. The CDR3 DNA follows: TGTGCCATTAAGCGGGGGGGCGACACCGGGGAGCTGTTTTTT. V gene TRBV6-4 combines with J gene TRBJ2-2; 10 bases match TRBD2. The trim removed 10 bases at V and 3 bases at J, leaving 5 bases unmatched. CDR1 is MRHNA and CDR2 is SNTAGT in the germline V gene. The CDR3 totals 14 residues.